This TCR beta chain was sequenced in a study of cytomegalovirus exposure and HLA in healthy donors. Germline lookup yields CDR1 MGHRA and CDR2 YSYEKL. With 0 bases removed from V and 0 bases from J, the gap between germline ends came to 15 bases. The CDR3 spans 18 residues. The donors (healthy individuals) were bone marrow donors. Donors had nominal health at sampling but likely had unrecorded immune exposures. PCR involved 60 Vbeta and 13 Jbeta primers. Assay: immunoSEQ multiplex PCR; the TCRdb copy retains only in-frame clones and omits some. The data show about 140,000 clones, with 82% seen just once and approximately 2.4% held by the top ten.

The chain employs TRBV4-1 and TRBJ1-3, with D possibly TRBD1 on 5 matching bases. The sequencing sample was made of PBMCs. The TCR was taken from a male donor in good health and CMV-seronegative. CDR3 protein: CASSQEGGGDLSGNTIYF. CDR3 bases: TGCGCCAGCAGCCAAGAGGGTGGAGGGGACCTCTCTGGAAACACCATATATTTT.